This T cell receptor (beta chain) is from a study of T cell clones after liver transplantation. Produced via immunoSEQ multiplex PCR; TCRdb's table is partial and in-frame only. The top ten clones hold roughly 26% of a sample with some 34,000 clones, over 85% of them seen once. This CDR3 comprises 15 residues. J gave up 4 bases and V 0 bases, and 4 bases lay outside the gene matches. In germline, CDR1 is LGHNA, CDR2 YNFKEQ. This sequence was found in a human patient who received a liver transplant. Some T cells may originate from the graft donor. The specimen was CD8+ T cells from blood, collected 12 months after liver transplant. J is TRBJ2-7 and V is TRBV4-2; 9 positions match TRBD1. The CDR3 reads CASSQEGTGPYEQYF. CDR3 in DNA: TGTGCCAGCAGCCAAGAAGGGACAGGGCCATACGAGCAGTACTTC.